Detailed here is one T cell receptor (beta chain). In the source study's methods: Estimates of nucleated cell counts were drawn from the amplification of reference gene primers. TCRdb's copy holds only in-frame clones and misses some; the assay was immunoSEQ multiplex PCR. V and J calls and clone size come straight from that table; D and trimming were deduced from the DNA. The sample records over 150,000 clones, roughly nine tenths being singletons. This entry belongs to a study of blood T cell repertoires in COVID-19. Study summary: The origin of the acute and convalescent COVID-19 samples was the United States, Italy and Spain. Sample material is recorded as cDNA or gDNA derived from T cells, B-cell-depleted T cells, or PBMCs.

The ends were cut back, 4 bases at V and 2 bases at J, with 11 bases in the middle. Germline CDR1 and CDR2: SGHNT and YYREEE (reference sequence). The CDR3 sequence is 14 residues long. The V call is TRBV5-4, the J call TRBJ2-3; D might be TRBD2 (5 bases). This TCR came from a man younger than 35 who had recovered from COVID-19. The source material was peripheral blood. CDR3 region: CASSPDSSTDTQYF. CDR3 nucleotides: TGTGCCAGCAGCCCGGACTCATCCACAGATACGCAGTATTTT.